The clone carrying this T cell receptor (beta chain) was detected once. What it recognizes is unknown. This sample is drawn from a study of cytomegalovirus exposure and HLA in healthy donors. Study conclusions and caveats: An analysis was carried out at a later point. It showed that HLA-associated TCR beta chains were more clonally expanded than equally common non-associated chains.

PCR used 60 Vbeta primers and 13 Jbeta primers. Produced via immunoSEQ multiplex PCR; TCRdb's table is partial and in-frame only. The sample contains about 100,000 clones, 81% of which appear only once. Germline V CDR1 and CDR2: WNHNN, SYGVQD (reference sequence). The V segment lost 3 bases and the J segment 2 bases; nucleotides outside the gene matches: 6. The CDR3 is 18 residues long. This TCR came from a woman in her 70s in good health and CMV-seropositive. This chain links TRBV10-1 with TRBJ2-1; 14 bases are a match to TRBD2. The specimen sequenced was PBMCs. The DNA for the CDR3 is TGCGCCAGCAGTGACCCGGGACTAGCGGGAGAGGCCTACAATGAGCAGTTCTTC. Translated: CASSDPGLAGEAYNEQFF.